These 10 T cell receptor beta chains came from one sample sequenced in a study of blood T cell repertoires in COVID-19. Data came from immunoSEQ multiplex PCR; TCRdb stores just in-frame clones and leaves some out. Of approximately 75,000 clones in the sample, 75% to 90% are singletons; the top ten hold about 5.7%. The sequencing input was peripheral blood. These receptors were collected from a man of 80 years or more with COVID-19, enrolled during active disease.

The rearrangement links TRBV5-5 to TRBJ1-4, with 8 bases identical to TRBD1. Germline V gene data show CDR1 as SGHKS and CDR2 as YYEKEE (reference sequence). V lost 4 bases to trimming and J lost 8 bases; unmatched junction nucleotides: 10. This CDR3 is 15 amino acids long. In nucleotides, the CDR3 is TGTGCCAGCAGCCCGGAGGGGACAGGACGGGAAAAACTGTTTTTT. As protein: CASSPEGTGREKLFF. The full variable domain, rest sourced from reference TRBV5-5 and TRBJ1-4, is DAGVTQSPTHLIKTRGQQVTLRCSPISGHKSVSWYQQVLGQGPQFIFQYYEKEERGRGNFPDRFSARQFPNYSSELNVNALLLGDSALYLCASSPEGTGREKLFFGSGTQLSVL.

The rearrangement joins TRBV5-8 to TRBJ1-5; 8 positions match TRBD1. Germline V CDR1 and CDR2: SGHTS, YDEGEE. The CDR3 consists of 14 residues. J lost 4 bases, V lost 3 bases, and 3 bases had no gene match. The CDR3: CASSSRTGNQPQHF. The CDR3 bases are TGTGCCAGCAGCTCACGGACAGGGAATCAGCCCCAGCATTTT.

This chain connects TRBV19 to TRBJ2-7, with 9 positions matching TRBD1. This CDR3 contains 16 residues. The germline gives CDR1 LNHDA, CDR2 SQIVND (reference sequence). The trim removed 4 bases at V and 5 bases at J, leaving 12 bases unmatched. DNA of the CDR3: TGTGCCAGTAGTACCCTCCCAGGACAGGGGCACGACGAGCAGTACTTC. Protein product: CASSTLPGQGHDEQYF.

The rearrangement links TRBV18 to TRBJ1-1; 9 nucleotides match TRBD1. Germline values: CDR1 KGHSH, CDR2 LQKENI. V lost 2 bases and J lost 3; bases outside the gene matches: 13. The CDR3 runs to 18 residues. The CDR3 sequence is CASSPGGQGKGWDTEAFF. Here the CDR3 DNA reads TGTGCCAGCTCACCAGGTGGACAGGGGAAAGGGTGGGACACTGAAGCTTTCTTT.

This rearrangement joins TRBV28 to TRBJ2-3; TRBD1 matches 8 bases. Trimming took 3 bases from V and 4 from J; bases not matched to a gene: 9. The CDR3 spans 16 residues. Germline values: CDR1 MDHEN, CDR2 SYDVKM. In DNA, the CDR3 is TGTGCCAGCAGTTTGTGGTCAGGGGGCAACCCAGATACGCAGTATTTT. Protein product: CASSLWSGGNPDTQYF.

This clone was recorded a few times. The chain joins TRBV18 to TRBJ1-6; 9 bases map to TRBD1. CDR1 and CDR2 from the germline V gene are KGHSH and LQKENI. V trimming: 1 base; J trimming: 7 bases; junction bases outside the gene matches: 17. The CDR3 is made up of 20 amino acids. The CDR3 region is CASSPQAVVKGQGDNSPLHF. CDR3 DNA sequence: TGTGCCAGCTCACCACAGGCGGTAGTGAAGGGACAGGGTGACAATTCACCCCTCCACTTT. The full variable domain, completed using reference TRBV18 and TRBJ1-6, is NAGVMQNPRHLVRRRGQEARLRCSPMKGHSHVYWYRQLPEEGLKFMVYLQKENIIDESGMPKERFSAEFPKEGPSILRIQQVVRGDSAAYFCASSPQAVVKGQGDNSPLHFGNGTRLTVT.

This clone was counted a single time. This rearrangement joins TRBV11-2 to TRBJ1-2; 7 bases agree with TRBD1. V lost 7 bases and J lost 2; bases outside the gene matches: 7. Germline lookup yields CDR1 SGHAT and CDR2 FQNNGV. This CDR3 is 14 amino acids long. CDR3 loop: CASTPTGLNYGYTF. DNA of the CDR3: TGTGCCAGCACCCCGACAGGGTTGAACTATGGCTACACCTTC. Using reference TRBV11-2 and TRBJ1-2 for the parts outside the CDR3, the full variable domain is EAGVAQSPRYKIIEKRQSVAFWCNPISGHATLYWYQQILGQGPKLLIQFQNNGVVDDSQLPKDRFSAERLKGVDSTLKIQPAKLEDSAVYLCASTPTGLNYGYTFGSGTRLTVV.

The gene calls are TRBV28 and TRBJ2-6; D perhaps matches TRBD1 (6 bases). The CDR3 extends over 18 amino acids. Germline V gene data show CDR1 as MDHEN and CDR2 as SYDVKM. The V end lost 0 bases, the J end lost 2 bases, and 14 bases lay between the germline ends. The chain's CDR3 is CASSLWSRGAAGANVLTF. CDR3 bases: TGTGCCAGCAGTTTATGGAGCAGGGGAGCCGCTGGGGCCAACGTCCTGACTTTC.

This rearrangement joins TRBV7-9 to TRBJ1-3; the D gene is possibly TRBD1 (6 bases). CDR1 is SEHNR and CDR2 is FQNEAQ in the germline V gene (reference sequence). This CDR3 region has 15 residues. V lost 4 bases and J lost 1, with 11 bases in between. In DNA, the CDR3 is TGTGCCAGCAGCTCACAGGGTGGTTCTGGAAACACCATATATTTT. It translates to CASSSQGGSGNTIYF.

The chain is built from TRBV2 and TRBJ1-2, with TRBD1 matching 7 bases. The CDR3 runs 15 residues. Per germline, CDR1 SNHLY and CDR2 FYNNEI. Trimming at V came to 6 bases and at J to 6 bases, leaving 13 bases not matched to a gene. The DNA for the CDR3 is TGTGCCAGCAGCGATCCCCGACAGGGAGGAAATGGCTACACCTTC. Its protein is CASSDPRQGGNGYTF. The variable domain in full, completed from reference TRBV2 and TRBJ1-2, reads EPEVTQTPSHQVTQMGQEVILRCVPISNHLYFYWYRQILGQKVEFLVSFYNNEISEKSEIFDDQFSVERPDGSNFTLKIRSTKLEDSAMYFCASSDPRQGGNGYTFGSGTRLTVV.